This is a list of T cell receptor beta chains from one sample in a study of regulatory T cells in long-lasting Graves disease. TCRdb passed the multiplex PCR reads through MiXCR, listing each CDR3 protein once. The table has some 420,000 distinct CDR3 sequences, roughly 23% seen once. This material consisted of peripheral blood mononuclear cells (PBMCs), taken when the disease was refractory, from a patient treated with antithyroid drugs. These receptors were collected from a female donor with Graves disease. Each CDR3 is given with its conserved first and last residue. D genes are given only for firm matches. For some rows the clone size is stated as once, few or many, or as a class when expanded; others skip it.

abundance,v_gene,d_gene,j_gene,CDR3nt,CDR3aa
-,TRBV30,-,TRBJ2-7,TGTGCCTGTGAGGAAGGGAATACCTACGAGCAGTACTTC,CACEEGNTYEQYF
few,TRBV28,TRBD1,TRBJ2-7,TGTGCCAGCAGTTCCTCCGGGACAGGGGTTCCATACGAGCAGTACTTC,CASSSSGTGVPYEQYF
-,TRBV27,-,TRBJ1-6,TGTGCCAGCAGTTTTTCAGGTTCGAGCTCCTATAATTCACCCCTCCACTTT,CASSFSGSSSYNSPLHF
few,TRBV3-1,-,TRBJ1-1,TGTGCCAGCAGCCAATGGGGGGAGACTGAAGCTTTCTTT,CASSQWGETEAFF
many,TRBV7-8,TRBD1,TRBJ1-5,TGTGCCAGCAGCTTAATGACAGGGGGGGGAAATCAGCCCCAGCATTTT,CASSLMTGGGNQPQHF
few,TRBV7-2,TRBD2,TRBJ2-2,TGTGCCAGCAGCCCGGGACTAGCGCTGAACACCGGGGAGCTGTTTTTT,CASSPGLALNTGELFF
-,TRBV7-9,TRBD1,TRBJ2-7,TGTGCCAGCAGCACCTACAGGGGGCGCTCCCCCGAGCAGTACTTC,CASSTYRGRSPEQYF
many,TRBV7-9,TRBD1,TRBJ1-2,TGTGCCAGCAGCTCTGACAGGGGTAACTATGGCTACACCTTC,CASSSDRGNYGYTF
-,TRBV18,-,TRBJ2-7,TGTGCCAGCTCATCTACAGCGGGCCACTCCTACGAGCAGTACTTC,CASSSTAGHSYEQYF
-,TRBV15,-,TRBJ1-2,TGTGCCACCAGCAGAGTCACTCAACAGGGTGGATGGGGTGGCTACACCTTC,CATSRVTQQGGWGGYTF
few,TRBV20-1,TRBD1,TRBJ1-4,TGCAGTGCTAAAAAGACAGGGTCTAATGAAAAACTGTTTTTT,CSAKKTGSNEKLFF
many,TRBV12-3/TRBV12-4,-,TRBJ2-7,TGTGCCAGCAGTCCGGGGGAGTTGACACCGGGGGAGCAGTACTTC,CASSPGELTPGEQYF
-,TRBV4-1,TRBD1,TRBJ1-1,TGCGCCAGCAGCTTACGACAGGGGGCGAGAGGGGACACTGAAGCTTTCTTT,CASSLRQGARGDTEAFF
-,TRBV15,-,TRBJ2-2,TGTGCCACCAGCAGAGAAGGCTTCACCGGGGAGCTGTTTTTT,CATSREGFTGELFF
few,TRBV5-6,-,TRBJ1-2,TGTGCCAGCACCAAGGACAACTATGGCTACACCTTC,CASTKDNYGYTF
-,TRBV29-1,-,TRBJ1-1,TGCAGCGTTGAAACCTCTGAAGCTTTCTTT,CSVETSEAFF
-,TRBV4-1,TRBD1,TRBJ1-5,TGCGCCAGCAGCCTAGGGACCGACAGGGGGCCCCAGCATTTT,CASSLGTDRGPQHF
few,TRBV19,-,TRBJ2-2,TGTGCCAGTAGCGCCGGGACTCCACCAGACACCGGGGAGCTGTTTTTT,CASSAGTPPDTGELFF
few,TRBV19,-,TRBJ2-7,TGTGCCAGTAGAGCGCAGGGGGGGGATTCCTACGAGCAGTACTTC,CASRAQGGDSYEQYF
-,TRBV6-2/TRBV6-3,-,TRBJ1-1,TGTGCCAGCAGTCAGCCGAGGGGGGGAACTGAAGCTTTCTTT,CASSQPRGGTEAFF
few,TRBV20-1,TRBD2,TRBJ2-2,TGCAGTGCGCCCACTAGCGGCACGAACACCGGGGAGCTGTTTTTT,CSAPTSGTNTGELFF
-,TRBV29-1,-,TRBJ2-1,TGCAGCGTTGGAGCAGGGAATGAGCAGTTCTTC,CSVGAGNEQFF
many,TRBV7-3,TRBD1,TRBJ2-5,TGTGCCAGCCCCCGGGACAGGGGGCGAGAGACCCAGTACTTC,CASPRDRGRETQYF
-,TRBV27,-,TRBJ2-2,TGTGCCAGCAGTTTATTGGTTGGGATTTTAGCGTCCGGGGAGCTGTTTTTT,CASSLLVGILASGELFF
-,TRBV7-8,TRBD2,TRBJ2-3,TGTGCCAGCAGCTTAGTTACTAGCGGGAGTTACACAGATACGCAGTATTTT,CASSLVTSGSYTDTQYF
-,TRBV5-4,-,TRBJ1-2,TGTGCCAGCAGCTTGGTATCCGGGGGAGATGGCTACACCTTC,CASSLVSGGDGYTF
many,TRBV5-4,-,TRBJ2-5,TGTGCCAGCAGGGAGTCTGGGGAGACCCAGTACTTC,CASRESGETQYF
many,TRBV2,TRBD1,TRBJ1-5,TGTGCCAGCAGTGGGACAGGGTACAATCAGCCCCAGCATTTT,CASSGTGYNQPQHF
many,TRBV2,-,TRBJ2-7,TGTGCCAGCAGTGAAGTCAAGGGGCCCTACGAGCAGTACTTC,CASSEVKGPYEQYF
-,TRBV25-1,-,TRBJ2-5,TGTGCCAGCGAACAGGGAAAAGAGACCCAGTACTTC,CASEQGKETQYF
-,TRBV28,-,TRBJ2-1,TGTGCCACCTCGGAAGGGCTCGCCTACAATGAGCAGTTCTTC,CATSEGLAYNEQFF
-,TRBV6-2/TRBV6-3,-,TRBJ1-6,TGTGCCAGCAGTTATTTCAATTCACCCCTCCACTTT,CASSYFNSPLHF
few,TRBV20-1,-,TRBJ1-5,TGCAGTGCCCTCCCGGACACGAATCAGCCCCAGCATTTT,CSALPDTNQPQHF
few,TRBV7-2,TRBD1,TRBJ2-7,TGTGCCAGCAGCCCCCGGACAGGGGGCTACTACGAGCAGTACTTC,CASSPRTGGYYEQYF
-,TRBV3-1,TRBD1,TRBJ1-6,TGTGCCAGCAGCCAGACAGGGGGTTCTTCACCCCTCCACTTT,CASSQTGGSSPLHF
many,TRBV7-6,TRBD2,TRBJ2-2,TGTGCCAGCGGACCGGGGACTAGTAGGAACACCGGGGAGCTGTTTTTT,CASGPGTSRNTGELFF
-,TRBV30,-,TRBJ1-1,TGTGCCTGGAGGAGTGGGATTACTTCGAACACTGAAGCTTTCTTT,CAWRSGITSNTEAFF
-,TRBV7-2,-,TRBJ1-2,TGTGCCAGCAGCTTAGAATGGGTAACCCCAGGGTTACGTGGCTACACCTTC,CASSLEWVTPGLRGYTF
many,TRBV6-1,-,TRBJ1-1,TGTGCCAGCAGGAGAGACGACACCGACACTGAAGCTTTCTTT,CASRRDDTDTEAFF
many,TRBV6-5,-,TRBJ1-1,TGTGCCAGCAGTTCCAGACAGGAGCTCACTGAAGCTTTCTTT,CASSSRQELTEAFF
many,TRBV11-1,-,TRBJ1-2,TGTGCCAGCAGCTCAGATCCGGGACGGTTGTATGGCTACACCTTC,CASSSDPGRLYGYTF
-,TRBV18,TRBD2,TRBJ2-7,TGTGCCAGCTCGGCGGGGGGAAGCTCCTACGAGCAGTACTTC,CASSAGGSSYEQYF
many,TRBV28,-,TRBJ2-7,TGTGCCAGCAGTTTCCTTGGAGCCTACGAGCAGTACTTC,CASSFLGAYEQYF
-,TRBV6-1,TRBD1,TRBJ1-1,TGTGCCAGCAGCATTGGGACAGGGGGCTTTAACACTGAAGCTTTCTTT,CASSIGTGGFNTEAFF
many,TRBV28,-,TRBJ1-3,TGTGCCAGCAGTCCCGCCGGGACGGAAGATTCTGGAAACACCATATATTTT,CASSPAGTEDSGNTIYF
-,TRBV19,-,TRBJ1-3,TGTGCCAGTAGTGCGCCGGGACGGATCTCTGGAAACACCATATATTTT,CASSAPGRISGNTIYF
-,TRBV30,TRBD2,TRBJ2-2,TGTGCCTGGAGTGTTAGACTAGCGGGAGGGCCGGAGCTGTTTTTT,CAWSVRLAGGPELFF
many,TRBV3-1,TRBD2,TRBJ2-5,TGTGCCAGTAGCCAAGCGGGGGGGGAGACCCAGTACTTC,CASSQAGGETQYF
many,TRBV24-1,TRBD1,TRBJ2-5,TGTGCCACCAGTGATATGGGACAGCAAGAGACCCAGTACTTC,CATSDMGQQETQYF
-,TRBV3-1,TRBD1,TRBJ1-3,TGTGCCAGCAGCCAATCCTCTGGACAGGGCGGAAACACCATATATTTT,CASSQSSGQGGNTIYF
-,TRBV24-1,TRBD1,TRBJ2-1,TGTGCCACCAGTGATTACACAGGGGGCGATGAGCAGTTCTTC,CATSDYTGGDEQFF
many,TRBV7-2,TRBD1,TRBJ1-4,TGTGCCAGCAGCCCAGACAGGGGGATCAATGAAAAACTGTTTTTT,CASSPDRGINEKLFF
many,TRBV7-9,-,TRBJ2-6,TGTGCCAGCAGCTTAGTAGCCGGGGCCAACGTCCTGACTTTC,CASSLVAGANVLTF
many,TRBV28,TRBD2,TRBJ2-7,TGTGCCAGCAGTTCTCCCGGGACTAGCGGGAGTCGCCGCTTC,CASSSPGTSGSRRF
-,TRBV18,-,TRBJ2-7,TGTGCCAGCTCACCACCTAGTACCCCCTACGAGCAGTACTTC,CASSPPSTPYEQYF